Listed here are 20 T cell receptor beta chains from one sample, sequenced in a study of blood T cells in healthy people across ages (dated by TCRdb to about 2015). Receptor libraries were prepared by 5' RACE. Sequenced using an Illumina HiSeq 2500. The second PCR ran for roughly 7 to 11 cycles and used a J-beta primer mix along with a sample-barcoded 5' primer. TCRdb reworked the public reads: Q25 trimming with fastp, MiXCR clone assembly, productive beta chains retained. Identical CDR3 proteins give one entry, which carries the most common genes and DNA. Within this sample are under 750,000 distinct CDR3 sequences, with under 55% of them counted one time only. The ten largest clones capture under 30% of the sample. Material: blood. The receptors were gathered from a man older than 75 in good health.

Note on this clonotype: A much bigger clone sits one base away, suggesting this may be a read error. J is TRBJ2-1 and V is TRBV6-5; maybe TRBD1 (6 bases). The CDR3 length is 15 residues. The V gene's germline CDR1 is MNHEY and CDR2 SVGAGI. Trimming removed 5 bases from V and 8 bases from J, with 19 bases in between. The CDR3 loop is CASSQQGAYVDEQFF. DNA of the CDR3: TGTGCCAGCAGTCAACAGGGAGCATACGTGGATGAGCAGTTCTTC.

The rearrangement joins TRBV7-9 to TRBJ2-1, with a weak D call TRBD1 (5 bases). In germline, CDR1 is SEHNR, CDR2 FQNEAQ (reference sequence). Trimming took 1 base from V and 10 from J, leaving 17 bases between them. This CDR3 has 15 residues. The DNA for the CDR3 is TGTGCCAGCAGCTTAGGGGTCAGGGTTTTAGGGGAGCAGTTCTTC. It specifies CASSLGVRVLGEQFF.

This clonotype came up a few times. J is TRBJ2-5 and V is TRBV11-3; 9 positions agree with TRBD1. This CDR3 is 17 amino acids long. Germline loops: CDR1 SGHNT, CDR2 YENEEA. Trimming cost V 1 base and J 3 bases; bases outside gene matches: 9. The CDR3 loop is CASSLGRTGQGKETQYF. For the CDR3, the DNA is TGTGCCAGCAGCTTAGGACGTACCGGACAGGGGAAAGAGACCCAGTACTTC.

Concerning this clonotype itself: Given a much more abundant clone one base away, this may be a read error. The V and J genes are TRBV6-6 and TRBJ2-5, with D tentatively TRBD1 (6 bases). Germline values: CDR1 MNHNY, CDR2 SVGAGI (reference sequence). The CDR3 consists of 13 residues. This CDR3 is CASSTQGQATQYF. CDR3 in DNA: TGTGCCAGCAGTACGCAGGGACAAGCGACCCAGTACTTC.

V is TRBV5-1 and J is TRBJ2-1; tentative D call: TRBD1 (5 bases). Germline values: CDR1 SGHRS, CDR2 YFSETQ. The V and J ends lost 6 bases and 9 bases respectively, with 22 bases between them. The CDR3 runs 15 residues. The CDR3 nucleotides read TGCGCCAGCACAGATCGACAGATCCCTACCGGTGAGCAGTTCTTC. Protein product: CASTDRQIPTGEQFF.

The chain is built from TRBV6-5 and TRBJ1-1, with 9 nucleotides matching TRBD1. The CDR3 length is 16 residues. V shed 5 bases and J 10 bases; nucleotides not matched to a gene: 17. CDR1 and CDR2 (germline): MNHEY, SVGAGI. This CDR3 reads CASSPHEGQGNQRAFF. The CDR3 bases are TGTGCCAGCAGTCCACACGAGGGACAGGGAAATCAGAGAGCTTTCTTT.

This clonotype was detected only a few times. This chain joins TRBV6-5 and TRBJ2-6; D ambiguous. V was cut by 2 bases and J by 5 bases, with 10 bases left in between. The CDR3 contains 15 residues. Germline CDR1 MNHEY, CDR2 SVGAGI. The CDR3 DNA reads TGTGCCAGCAGTTACACTACCTCAAGGGCCAACGTCCTGACTTTC. Translation gives CASSYTTSRANVLTF.

This clonotype was counted a few times. The V call is TRBV7-6, the J call TRBJ2-5; 14 nucleotides match TRBD2. This CDR3 comprises 17 residues. Trimming took 5 bases from V and 4 from J; bases not matched to a gene: 9. Per germline, CDR1 SGHVS and CDR2 FNYEAQ. Here the CDR3 reads CASSARTSGRIGETQYF. CDR3 DNA sequence: TGTGCCAGCAGCGCTCGGACTAGCGGGAGGATCGGAGAGACCCAGTACTTC.

This clonotype was seen more than once but under ten times. The chain recombines TRBV7-2 with TRBJ2-4, with 7 bases fitting TRBD1. The J call is uncertain, as TRBJ2-5 better fits the DNA end. CDR1 is SGHTA and CDR2 is FQGNSA in the germline V gene. This CDR3 has 16 residues. The CDR3 here is CASSSTPRTGGETQYF. CDR3 nucleotides: TGTGCCAGCAGCTCCACTCCGAGGACAGGCGGGGAGACCCAGTACTTC.

Remarks on this clonotype: The germline gene is not matched at one end of the junction; a read error may be the cause. The chain combines TRBV7-9 with TRBJ2-2, with a tentative D call TRBD1 (7 bases). This CDR3 is 15 amino acids long. The V gene's germline CDR1 is SEHNR and CDR2 FQNEAQ (reference sequence). The CDR3 region has the DNA TGTGCCGGCAGTTCCGGACAGGCGGGAACCGGGGAGCTGTTTTTT. Translated, it gives CAGSSGQAGTGELFF.

This clonotype was detected only a few times. The V gene is TRBV7-9, the J gene TRBJ2-1, with D possibly being TRBD2 (5 bases). The CDR3 covers 16 residues. From germline, CDR1 is SEHNR and CDR2 FQNEAQ (reference sequence). With 4 bases removed from V and 0 bases from J, the gap between germline ends came to 13 bases. The CDR3 coding sequence is TGTGCCAGCAGCTCGACGACTGGGAGCTCCTACAATGAGCAGTTCTTC. It translates to CASSSTTGSSYNEQFF.

The rearrangement joins TRBV7-2 to TRBJ2-3; D remains ambiguous. V lost 1 base and J 2 bases, leaving 10 bases between the germline ends. Per the germline V gene, CDR1 is SGHTA and CDR2 is FQGNSA. The CDR3 totals 15 residues. The CDR3 nucleotides are TGTGCCAGCAGCTTAGGACTTCCATCCACAGATACGCAGTATTTT. It specifies CASSLGLPSTDTQYF.

V usage is TRBV11-1 and J usage is TRBJ2-1; a weak D match, TRBD2 (5 bases). Germline loops: CDR1 SGHAT, CDR2 FQDESV (reference sequence). CDR3 length: 16 residues. Between the trimmed V and J ends, which lost 6 bases and 4 bases, there was a span of 19 bases. The CDR3 loop is CASSRQPGSLYNEQFF. In nucleotides, the CDR3 is TGTGCCAGCAGTCGACAACCGGGATCCCTTTACAATGAGCAGTTCTTC.

This sequence joins TRBV10-2 and TRBJ1-2; 9 bases line up with TRBD1. Per the germline V gene, CDR1 is WSHSY and CDR2 is SAAADI. The CDR3 is 15 residues long. Unmatched junction bases numbered 7, after V lost 0 bases and J lost 8 bases. CDR3 DNA: TGCGCCAGCAGTGAGTCAGTACAGGGGGCAGGAGGCTACACCTTC. Protein product: CASSESVQGAGGYTF.

This chain connects TRBV28 to TRBJ2-7; D is perhaps TRBD1 or TRBD2 (5 bases each). Germline CDR1 is MDHEN and CDR2 is SYDVKM. This CDR3 comprises 14 residues. V lost 1 base and J lost 5, with 12 bases in between. Here the CDR3 DNA reads TGTGCCAGCAGTTTATACAGGAGGCGGGACGAGCAGTACTTC. This encodes CASSLYRRRDEQYF. Complete variable domain (other parts from reference TRBV28 and TRBJ2-7): DVKVTQSSRYLVKRTGEKVFLECVQDMDHENMFWYRQDPGLGLRLIYFSYDVKMKEKGDIPEGYSVSREKKERFSLILESASTNQTSMYLCASSLYRRRDEQYFGPGTRLTVT.

This rearrangement joins TRBV4-2 to TRBJ2-1; tentatively, D is TRBD1 (5 bases). CDR1 and CDR2 from the germline V gene are LGHNA and YNFKEQ. The CDR3 totals 14 residues. The germline V and J ends were trimmed by 0 bases and 12 bases, with 15 bases remaining between them. The CDR3 reads CASSQEDNTLGQFF. The CDR3 DNA is TGTGCCAGCAGCCAAGAGGACAACACCTTGGGGCAGTTCTTC.

The chain links TRBV4-3 to TRBJ2-1, with TRBD2 identical over 10 bases. The CDR3 runs to 17 residues. Looked up from germline, CDR1 is LGHNA and CDR2 is YSLEER. Losses at the gene ends were 0 bases for V and 5 bases for J; bases not matched to a gene: 7. DNA for the CDR3: TGCGCCAGCAGCCAAGACCGAGCGGGGGGGCCCAACAATGAGCAGTTCTTC. This sequence encodes CASSQDRAGGPNNEQFF.

The J gene is TRBJ2-1, the V gene TRBV6-4; 8 nucleotides agree with TRBD2. The CDR3 runs 15 residues. CDR1 and CDR2 from the germline V gene are MRHNA and SNTAGT. V lost 2 bases, J lost 13 bases, and 13 bases stayed unmatched. The CDR3 loop reads CASSDVAGSGETQFF. In DNA, the CDR3 is TGTGCCAGCAGTGACGTAGCGGGAAGTGGAGAGACCCAGTTCTTC.

The chain uses TRBV5-1 and TRBJ2-3; the D gene could be TRBD1 or TRBD2 (6 bases each). CDR1 is SGHRS, CDR2 YFSETQ, per germline. Trimming shortened V by 0 bases and J by 0 bases, and 17 bases separated the two germline ends. CDR3 length: 18 amino acids. The CDR3 here is CASSLEGLGGLSTDTQYF. CDR3 nucleotides: TGCGCCAGCAGCTTGGAAGGCTTGGGGGGCTTAAGCACAGATACGCAGTATTTT.

V is TRBV29-1 and J is TRBJ2-3, with TRBD2 matching 8 bases. The CDR3 runs to 13 residues. J was trimmed by 4 bases and V by 6 bases; bases with no gene match: 6. From germline, CDR1 is SQVTM and CDR2 ANQGSEA. The CDR3 DNA reads TGCAGCGTGGACGCGACTAGCGCAGATACGCAGTATTTT. It codes for CSVDATSADTQYF.